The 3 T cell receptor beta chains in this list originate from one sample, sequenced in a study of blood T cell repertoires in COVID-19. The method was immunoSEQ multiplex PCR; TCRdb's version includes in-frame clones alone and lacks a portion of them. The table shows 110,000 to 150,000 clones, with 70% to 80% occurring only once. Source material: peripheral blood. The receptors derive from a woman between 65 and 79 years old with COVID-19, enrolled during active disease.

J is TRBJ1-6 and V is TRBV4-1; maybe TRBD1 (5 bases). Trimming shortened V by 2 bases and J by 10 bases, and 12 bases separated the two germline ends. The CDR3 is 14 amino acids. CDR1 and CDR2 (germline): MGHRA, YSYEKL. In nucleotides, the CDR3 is TGCGCCAGCAGCCAACTTGACAGAAGGTCACCCCTCCACTTT. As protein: CASSQLDRRSPLHF.

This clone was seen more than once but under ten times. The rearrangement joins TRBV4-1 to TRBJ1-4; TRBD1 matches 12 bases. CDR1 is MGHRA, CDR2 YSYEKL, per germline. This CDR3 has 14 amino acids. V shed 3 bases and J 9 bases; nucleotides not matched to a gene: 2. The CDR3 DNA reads TGCGCCAGCAGCCAGGGACAGGGGGCTAAAAAACTGTTTTTT. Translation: CASSQGQGAKKLFF.

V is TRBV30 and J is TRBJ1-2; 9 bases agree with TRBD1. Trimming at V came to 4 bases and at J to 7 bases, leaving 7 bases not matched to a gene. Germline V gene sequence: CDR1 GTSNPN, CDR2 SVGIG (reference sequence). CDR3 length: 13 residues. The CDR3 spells CAWIVQGAGGYTF. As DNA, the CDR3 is TGTGCCTGGATCGTACAGGGGGCGGGTGGCTACACCTTC.